This T cell receptor beta chain was recorded in a study of blood T cell repertoires in COVID-19. Looking at the study overall: T cells, B-cell-depleted T cells, or PBMCs provided the cDNA or gDNA that served as material.

This CDR3 comprises 12 residues. The ends were cut back, 7 bases at V and 3 bases at J, with 10 bases in the middle. CDR1 is MDHEN and CDR2 is SYDVKM in the germline V gene. Original analysis: Amplification from reference gene primers served as the basis for estimated nucleated cell counts. Produced via immunoSEQ multiplex PCR; TCRdb's table is partial and in-frame only. The V and J calls and the clone size are those of that table, but D and trimming were determined from the DNA. The sample records about 330,000 clones, roughly 89% being singletons. Seattle participants joined during active infection and were tracked over time.

Specimen: peripheral blood. The genes are TRBV28 and TRBJ2-7; TRBD2 is a possible D gene (5 bases). The sequence was obtained from a man aged 30 to 39 with COVID-19, enrolled during active disease. The CDR3 loop is CASNGLNYEQYF. Written as DNA, the CDR3 is TGTGCCAGCAATGGACTGAACTACGAGCAGTACTTC.